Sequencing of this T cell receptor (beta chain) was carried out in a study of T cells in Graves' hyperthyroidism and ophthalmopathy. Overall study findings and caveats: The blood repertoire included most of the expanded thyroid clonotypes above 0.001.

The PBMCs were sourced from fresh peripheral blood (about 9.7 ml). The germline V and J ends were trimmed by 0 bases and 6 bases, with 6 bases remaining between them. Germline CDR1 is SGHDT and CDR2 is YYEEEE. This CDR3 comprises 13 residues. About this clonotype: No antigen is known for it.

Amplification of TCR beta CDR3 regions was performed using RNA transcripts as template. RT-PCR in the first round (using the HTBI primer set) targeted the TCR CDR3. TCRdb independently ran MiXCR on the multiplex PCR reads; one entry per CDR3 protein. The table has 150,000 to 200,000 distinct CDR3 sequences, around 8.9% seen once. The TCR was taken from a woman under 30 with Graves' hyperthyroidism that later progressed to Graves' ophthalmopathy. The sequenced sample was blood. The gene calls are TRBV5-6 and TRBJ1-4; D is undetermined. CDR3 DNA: TGTGCCAGCAGCTTGGGTCAGGATGAAAAACTGTTTTTT. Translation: CASSLGQDEKLFF.